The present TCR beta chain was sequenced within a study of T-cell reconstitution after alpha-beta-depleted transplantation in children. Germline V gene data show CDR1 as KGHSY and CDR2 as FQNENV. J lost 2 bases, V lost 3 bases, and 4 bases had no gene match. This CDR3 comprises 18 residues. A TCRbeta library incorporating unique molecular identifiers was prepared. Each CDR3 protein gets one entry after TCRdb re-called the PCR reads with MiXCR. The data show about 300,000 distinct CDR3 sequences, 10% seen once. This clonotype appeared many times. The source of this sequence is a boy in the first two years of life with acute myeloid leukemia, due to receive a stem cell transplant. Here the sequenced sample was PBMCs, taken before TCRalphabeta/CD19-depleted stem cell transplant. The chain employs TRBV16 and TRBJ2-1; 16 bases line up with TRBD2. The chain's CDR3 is CASSHPGLAGGPYNEQFF. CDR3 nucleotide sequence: TGTGCCAGCAGCCACCCGGGACTAGCGGGGGGGCCCTACAATGAGCAGTTCTTC.